These 23 T cell receptor beta chains were sequenced from one sample in a study of OX40 agonist ivuxolimab in advanced cancers. Data came from immunoSEQ multiplex PCR; TCRdb stores just in-frame clones and leaves some out. The sample yields approximately 64,000 clones, roughly 83% seen once. The sequenced sample was CD4+ or CD8+ T cells sorted from blood, obtained in a trial of the OX40 agonist ivuxolimab. Receptor source: an adult with an advanced solid tumor such as melanoma, head and neck, liver or kidney cancer.

The chain recombines TRBV6-5 with TRBJ2-3; 13 bases match TRBD2. The germline V gene encodes CDR1 MNHEY and CDR2 SVGAGI. Trimming at V came to 4 bases and at J to 6 bases, leaving 4 bases not matched to a gene. The CDR3 is made up of 15 amino acids. The CDR3 DNA sequence: TGTGCCAGCAGTTTAGGACTAGCGGGAGTGGATACGCAGTATTTT. It translates to CASSLGLAGVDTQYF.

Relative to its sample, this clone is large. This CDR3 is also generated by other DNA sequences in the sample. The chain couples TRBV20-1 to TRBJ1-1; D possibly corresponds to TRBD1 (6 bases). The V gene lost 6 bases and the J gene lost 4 bases, with 9 bases spanning the gap. Per the germline V gene, CDR1 is DFQATT and CDR2 is SNEGSKA (reference sequence). CDR3 length: 11 residues. This CDR3 is CSARGSTEAFF. CDR3 bases: TGCAGTGCCAGGGGAAGCACTGAAGCTTTCTTT.

This chain connects TRBV20-1 to TRBJ1-2; no clear D. The germline V gene encodes CDR1 DFQATT and CDR2 SNEGSKA (reference sequence). V lost 4 bases and J 2 bases, leaving 2 bases between the germline ends. The CDR3 is 10 residues long. This CDR3 reads CSAINYGYTF. The CDR3 region has the DNA TGCAGTGCTATCAACTATGGCTACACCTTC.

The genes are TRBV5-1 and TRBJ2-7; 8 bases are a match to TRBD1. This CDR3 region has 15 residues. With V trimmed by 0 bases and J by 6 bases, 8 bases remained unmatched. Germline V CDR1 and CDR2: SGHRS, YFSETQ. The CDR3 region is CASSLEGFRGREQYF. CDR3 sequence (DNA): TGCGCCAGCAGCTTGGAAGGCTTCAGGGGGCGCGAGCAGTACTTC.

This clone has a handful of counts. The CDR3: CASTGLAGNEQFF. The CDR3 DNA is TGTGCCAGCACAGGACTAGCAGGCAATGAGCAGTTCTTC. The chain joins TRBV28 to TRBJ2-1; 8 positions agree with TRBD2. The length of the CDR3 is 13 residues. With 7 bases clipped from V and 6 bases from J, the junction kept 5 bases outside the gene matches. CDR1 and CDR2 (germline): MDHEN, SYDVKM.

CDR3 residues: CASSVAGTDTQYF. CDR3 bases: TGTGCCAGCAGCGTAGCGGGGACAGATACGCAGTATTTT. The chain couples TRBV9 to TRBJ2-3; D perhaps matches TRBD2 (5 bases). V gave up 0 bases and J gave up 3 bases, with 5 bases separating them. In germline, CDR1 is SGDLS, CDR2 YYNGEE. The CDR3 is 13 amino acids.

The DNA for the CDR3 is TGTGCCACCATGTCGCAGGGGCTTCTGGACAATGAGCAGTTCTTC. This translates into CATMSQGLLDNEQFF. This chain links TRBV15 with TRBJ2-1, with TRBD1 as a possible D gene (6 bases). V was cut by 7 bases and J by 5 bases, with 18 bases left in between. The CDR3 length is 15 residues. Germline CDR1 reads LNHNV; CDR2 reads YYDKDF (reference sequence).

The rearrangement links TRBV6-5 to TRBJ2-5; D call uncertain. The germline V gene has CDR1 MNHEY and CDR2 SVGAGI. This CDR3 has 13 amino acids. V dropped 8 bases and J dropped 4 bases, with 14 bases sitting between them. The CDR3 is CASVLKWGETQYF. DNA for the CDR3: TGTGCCAGCGTGCTCAAATGGGGAGAGACCCAGTACTTC.

The J gene is TRBJ2-7, the V gene TRBV4-2, with TRBD2 matching over 16 bases. The V segment lost 4 bases and the J segment 5 bases; nucleotides outside the gene matches: 11. The CDR3 consists of 18 residues. Germline lookup yields CDR1 LGHNA and CDR2 YNFKEQ. DNA of the CDR3: TGTGCCAGCAGCCTGGGACTAGCGGGAGGGCCTCAGGCAGACGAGCAGTACTTC. Protein product: CASSLGLAGGPQADEQYF.

The chain links TRBV10-1 to TRBJ2-7, with D maybe TRBD2 (6 bases). The germline V gene encodes CDR1 WNHNN and CDR2 SYGVQD (reference sequence). This CDR3 spans 15 amino acids. The V gene lost 0 bases and the J gene lost 0 bases, with 9 bases spanning the gap. This chain's CDR3 is CASSESRELSYEQYF. The CDR3 coding sequence is TGCGCCAGCAGTGAGTCTCGGGAGCTCTCCTACGAGCAGTACTTC.

V gene TRBV5-5 combines with J gene TRBJ1-4, with 7 bases lining up with TRBD1. The CDR3 has 18 amino acids. V lost 4 bases, J lost 0 bases, and 12 bases stayed unmatched. Germline V gene data show CDR1 as SGHKS and CDR2 as YYEKEE (reference sequence). Written as DNA, the CDR3 is TGTGCCAGCAGCGAACGGACAGGCACCGTTGCAACTAATGAAAAACTGTTTTTT. Protein product: CASSERTGTVATNEKLFF.

The gene calls are TRBV5-6 and TRBJ1-1; D not certain. From germline, CDR1 is SGHDT and CDR2 YYEEEE. The CDR3 loop spans 14 amino acids. V was shortened by 0 bases and J by 4 bases, with 10 bases between the two germline ends. Here the CDR3 reads CASSLVGRPTEAFF. CDR3 sequence (DNA): TGTGCCAGCAGCTTGGTTGGTCGACCCACTGAAGCTTTCTTT.

In its sample, this clone was seen once. The rearrangement uses TRBV7-2 and TRBJ1-5; perhaps TRBD1 as D (6 bases). CDR1 and CDR2 from the germline V gene are SGHTA and FQGNSA. Trimming cost V 0 bases and J 5 bases, with 11 bases left between them. The CDR3 is 15 amino acids. The CDR3, as DNA: TGTGCCAGCAGCTTAGCCCTGACAGGATATCAGCCCCAGCATTTT. As protein: CASSLALTGYQPQHF.

The chain carries TRBV20-1 and TRBJ1-1, with a weak D call TRBD1 (5 bases). The CDR3 has 11 amino acids. Per the germline V gene, CDR1 is DFQATT and CDR2 is SNEGSKA (reference sequence). Trimming removed 3 bases from V and 11 bases from J, with 13 bases in between. CDR3 in amino acids: CSASPGLLAFF. The CDR3 DNA reads as TGCAGTGCTAGTCCGGGACTTTTGGCTTTCTTT.

V usage is TRBV10-3 and J usage is TRBJ2-7; D is perhaps TRBD1 (5 bases). The CDR3 covers 16 residues. Trimming took off 1 base at V and 2 bases at J, with 15 bases between the two ends. CDR1 ENHRY and CDR2 SYGVKD come from the germline V gene. The CDR3 region has the DNA TGTGCCATCAGTGAGTTTGGGGCCATGGACCCCTACGAGCAGTACTTC. Protein product: CAISEFGAMDPYEQYF.

This clone was detected a few times. The V call is TRBV7-3, the J call TRBJ2-5, with a possible D match to TRBD2 (6 bases). This CDR3 has 15 residues. With 5 bases removed from V and 5 bases from J, the gap between germline ends came to 18 bases. Germline V CDR1 and CDR2: SGHTA, FQGTGA. CDR3 nucleotide sequence: TGTGCCAGCAGCCTGGAGGGCCAGGGTAGGGAGACCCAGTACTTC. Translation gives CASSLEGQGRETQYF.

The V call is TRBV5-4, the J call TRBJ2-2; D is uncertain. From germline, CDR1 is SGHNT and CDR2 YYREEE (reference sequence). This CDR3 region has 11 residues. The V end was cut by 5 bases, the J end by 6 bases, with 5 bases between. CDR3 residues: CASSEAGELFF. CDR3 DNA: TGTGCCAGCAGTGAGGCCGGGGAGCTGTTTTTT.

This chain joins TRBV11-2 and TRBJ1-5; D is unclear. This CDR3 is 12 amino acids long. CDR1 is SGHAT and CDR2 is FQNNGV in the germline V gene. The V end was cut by 4 bases, the J end by 7 bases, with 8 bases between. CDR3 amino acids: CASSSTEQPQHF. For the CDR3, the DNA is TGTGCCAGCAGCTCCACTGAGCAGCCCCAGCATTTT. The variable domain in full, with the rest retrieved from reference TRBV11-2 and TRBJ1-5, is EAGVAQSPRYKIIEKRQSVAFWCNPISGHATLYWYQQILGQGPKLLIQFQNNGVVDDSQLPKDRFSAERLKGVDSTLKIQPAKLEDSAVYLCASSSTEQPQHFGDGTRLSIL.

The chain employs TRBV6-5 and TRBJ1-3; no clear D. Germline-derived CDR1 and CDR2 are MNHEY and SVGAGI. The CDR3 is 15 residues long. The V end was cut by 3 bases, the J end by 4 bases, with 13 bases between. The CDR3 bases are TGTGCCAGCAGTTATGCAGGTGTGGGCGGAAACACCATATATTTT. Amino acid sequence: CASSYAGVGGNTIYF.

This chain links TRBV4-1 with TRBJ2-7; D remains unclear. Trimming shortened V by 6 bases and J by 7 bases, and 22 bases separated the two germline ends. The CDR3 is made up of 15 amino acids. Germline CDR1 MGHRA, CDR2 YSYEKL. The CDR3 DNA reads TGCGCCAGCAGTCCAAGGCGGCATTCAGAATGGGAGCAGTACTTC. It translates to CASSPRRHSEWEQYF.

This rearrangement joins TRBV4-1 to TRBJ2-7; 11 nucleotides line up with TRBD2. Germline trimming cut 4 bases from V and 2 bases from J; bases unmatched to any gene: 7. The germline gives CDR1 MGHRA, CDR2 YSYEKL. The CDR3 consists of 16 residues. CDR3 loop: CASSPELTSGTYEQYF. CDR3 in DNA: TGCGCCAGCAGCCCAGAGCTGACTAGCGGGACCTACGAGCAGTACTTC.

V is TRBV11-2 and J is TRBJ2-2; possibly TRBD1 for D (5 bases). The CDR3 spans 16 residues. Trimming cost V 2 bases and J 4 bases, with 14 bases left between them. CDR1 and CDR2 from the germline V gene are SGHAT and FQNNGV. The CDR3 region has the DNA TGTGCCAGCAGCTTATTCCCAACAGGTAGCACCGGGGAGCTGTTTTTT. Translated: CASSLFPTGSTGELFF.

The genes are TRBV5-1 and TRBJ1-3; possible D gene TRBD1, 5 bases. V shed 0 bases and J shed 2 bases, with 6 bases lying between them. This CDR3 has 14 residues. Germline V gene sequence: CDR1 SGHRS, CDR2 YFSETQ. The CDR3 reads CASSLDRTGNTIYF. The CDR3 bases are TGCGCCAGCAGCTTGGACAGGACTGGAAACACCATATATTTT.